This T cell receptor beta chain appears in the sequencing data of a study of T cell repertoires in cytomegalovirus infection. CDR3 length equals 11 residues. V lost 4 bases to trimming and J lost 6 bases, with 7 bases between them. From germline, CDR1 is MNHEY and CDR2 SVGAGI. TCRdb independently ran MiXCR on the reads; one entry per CDR3 protein. The data contain some 300,000 distinct CDR3 sequences, under 20% of them singletons. The chain has TRBV6-5 and TRBJ2-7; D assignment may be TRBD1 or TRBD2 (5 bases each). Sequencing was carried out using PBMCs. The sequence was collected from a human donor in good health (CMV status not recorded). Some clones in this sample may be carry-over from other donors' samples. The CDR3 DNA follows: TGTGCCAGCAGTTGGGGACGCGAGCAGTACTTC. This gives the protein CASSWGREQYF.